The following is a TCR beta chain sequence with its context. The data belong to a study of OX40 agonist ivuxolimab in advanced cancers. Any history of autoimmune disease or systemic immunosuppression disqualified patients. Measured with immunoSEQ multiplex PCR; TCRdb has only the in-frame clones, and not every one. The data show approximately 10,000 clones, with about 80% seen just once and 25% to 30% held by the top ten. Germline loops: CDR1 MDHEN, CDR2 SYDVKM. This CDR3 has 14 residues. Trimming cost V 8 bases and J 2 bases, with 15 bases left between them. This receptor was identified in an adult with an advanced solid tumor such as melanoma, head and neck, liver or kidney cancer. The chain couples TRBV28 to TRBJ1-2; D remains unclear. The sample consisted of CD4+ or CD8+ T cells sorted from blood, taken in a trial of the OX40 agonist ivuxolimab. The CDR3: CASAPGLANYGYTF. For the CDR3, the DNA is TGTGCCAGCGCCCCAGGCTTAGCAAACTATGGCTACACCTTC.